These T cell receptor beta chains were read from a single sample in a study of CD8+ T cells in alopecia areata. Using immunoSEQ multiplex PCR, the repertoire was profiled, and TCRdb retains in-frame clones only, with some absent. Counted here are roughly 120,000 clones, 50% to 75% occurring once; the ten biggest clones make up 9% to 15%. This sample comprised CD8+ T cells sorted from blood, obtained at week 24, from a patient treated with tofacitinib. The source is a human donor with alopecia areata. The CDR3 runs from the conserved cysteine through the conserved F or W. D genes are given only for firm matches. Only some rows state a clone size, as once, few, many or a class for expanded clones.

V: TRBV9; size: NA; J: TRBJ2-7; length: 12; D: NA; DNA: TGTGCCAGCAGCGTAGCAGAGGGGACGCAGTACTTC; CDR3: CASSVAEGTQYF
V: TRBV5-6; size: NA; J: TRBJ1-1; length: 14; D: NA; DNA: TGTGCCAGCAGTTGGCAAACAGGGAACACTGAAGCTTTCTTT; CDR3: CASSWQTGNTEAFF
V: TRBV7-8; size: NA; J: TRBJ2-1; length: 13; D: NA; DNA: TGTGCCAGCAGCTTACCAGGGAGAAATGAGCAGTTCTTC; CDR3: CASSLPGRNEQFF
V: TRBV5-1; size: once; J: TRBJ2-7; length: 15; D: NA; DNA: TGCGCCAGCAGCTTGACAGTCGACGAGATCTACGAGCAGTACTTC; CDR3: CASSLTVDEIYEQYF
V: TRBV7-2; size: NA; J: TRBJ2-3; length: 14; D: NA; DNA: TGTGCCAGCAGCTGGGAGCTGGGCCCGGATACGCAGTATTTT; CDR3: CASSWELGPDTQYF
V: TRBV9; size: few; J: TRBJ2-1; length: 14; D: TRBD2; DNA: TGTGCCAGCAGCAAAACGGGAGGCCACAATGAGCAGTTCTTC; CDR3: CASSKTGGHNEQFF
V: TRBV4-1; size: many; J: TRBJ1-4; length: 16; D: TRBD1; DNA: TGCGCCAGCAGCCAAAATGGGGGGACAGGGGGTGAAAAACTGTTTTTT; CDR3: CASSQNGGTGGEKLFF
V: TRBV29-1; size: NA; J: TRBJ2-2; length: 12; D: NA; DNA: TGCAGCGTGCCGGACCTCACCGGGGAGCTGTTTTTT; CDR3: CSVPDLTGELFF
V: TRBV7-2; size: NA; J: TRBJ2-1; length: 16; D: TRBD1; DNA: TGTGCCAGCAGCGAGCTACCGGGACAGCCCTACAATGAGCAGTTCTTC; CDR3: CASSELPGQPYNEQFF
V: TRBV14; size: NA; J: TRBJ2-7; length: 14; D: NA; DNA: TGTGCCAGCAGCCTGGCAAGCGGGTCCTACGAGCAGTACTTC; CDR3: CASSLASGSYEQYF
V: TRBV6-5; size: NA; J: TRBJ2-2; length: 13; D: NA; DNA: TGTGCCAGCAGTTACGGTGGAACCGGGGAGCTGTTTTTT; CDR3: CASSYGGTGELFF
V: TRBV6-5; size: few; J: TRBJ1-2; length: 13; D: NA; DNA: TGTGCCAGCAGCCTAGACAGCAACTATGGCTACACCTTC; CDR3: CASSLDSNYGYTF
V: TRBV18; size: NA; J: TRBJ2-7; length: 15; D: TRBD1; DNA: TGTGCCAGCTCACCCCCCCCGGGACAGGGTTACGAGCAGTACTTC; CDR3: CASSPPPGQGYEQYF
V: TRBV13; size: once; J: TRBJ1-3; length: 15; D: NA; DNA: TGTGCCAGCAGCTTGGGCAGTGACTCTGGAAACACCATATATTTT; CDR3: CASSLGSDSGNTIYF
V: TRBV6-6; size: NA; J: TRBJ2-7; length: 13; D: NA; DNA: TGTGCCAGCAGTTACTCGGGGAGCTACGAGCAGTACTTC; CDR3: CASSYSGSYEQYF
V: TRBV4-3; size: many; J: TRBJ1-1; length: 14; D: NA; DNA: TGCGCCAGCAGCCAAGGACGGATGAACACTGAAGCTTTCTTT; CDR3: CASSQGRMNTEAFF
V: TRBV27; size: NA; J: TRBJ2-5; length: 13; D: NA; DNA: TGTGCCAGCAGTTTACTGGGCGAAGAGACCCAGTACTTC; CDR3: CASSLLGEETQYF
V: TRBV4-1; size: few; J: TRBJ1-5; length: 12; D: NA; DNA: TGCGCCAGCAGCCAAGTGGGGCAGCCCCAGCATTTT; CDR3: CASSQVGQPQHF
V: TRBV19; size: few; J: TRBJ1-3; length: 15; D: TRBD1; DNA: TGTGCCAGTAGTATCGACAGGGAACGTGGAAACACCATATATTTT; CDR3: CASSIDRERGNTIYF
V: TRBV6-4; size: few; J: TRBJ2-3; length: 13; D: NA; DNA: TGTGCCAGCAGTGCCACTAGCACAGATACGCAGTATTTT; CDR3: CASSATSTDTQYF
V: TRBV4-3; size: medium-sized; J: TRBJ2-1; length: 16; D: TRBD1; DNA: TGCGCCAGCAGCCAAGGGACAGGGGGCGCCTACAATGAGCAGTTCTTC; CDR3: CASSQGTGGAYNEQFF
V: TRBV6-6; size: NA; J: TRBJ1-1; length: 12; D: NA; DNA: TGTGCCAGCAGTTACCTTGGCACTGAAGCTTTCTTT; CDR3: CASSYLGTEAFF
V: TRBV6-5; size: NA; J: TRBJ2-7; length: 14; D: NA; DNA: TGTGCCAGCAGTTACCAAGGGATGGCCTACGAGCAGTACTTC; CDR3: CASSYQGMAYEQYF
V: TRBV9; size: once; J: TRBJ2-1; length: 15; D: NA; DNA: TGTGCCAGCAGCCCTAACAGGGTCCCCTACAATGAGCAGTTCTTC; CDR3: CASSPNRVPYNEQFF
V: TRBV6-5; size: once; J: TRBJ2-2; length: 13; D: NA; DNA: TGTGCCAGCAGTCATGGCAGCGCCGGGGAGCTGTTTTTT; CDR3: CASSHGSAGELFF
V: TRBV11-2; size: NA; J: TRBJ1-2; length: 13; D: NA; DNA: TGTGCCAGCAGCTTAGATCGGGCAGATGGCTACACCTTC; CDR3: CASSLDRADGYTF
V: TRBV2; size: NA; J: TRBJ1-5; length: 13; D: NA; DNA: TGTGCCAGCAGGGAATATAGCAATCAGCCCCAGCATTTT; CDR3: CASREYSNQPQHF
V: TRBV6-5; size: NA; J: TRBJ2-1; length: 14; D: NA; DNA: TGTGCCAGCAGTTCTAGGGGATCTGACAATGAGCAGTTCTTC; CDR3: CASSSRGSDNEQFF
V: TRBV5-4; size: once; J: TRBJ2-3; length: 15; D: NA; DNA: TGTGCCAGCAGCTTGGACACAGAGAGCACAGATACGCAGTATTTT; CDR3: CASSLDTESTDTQYF
V: TRBV27; size: NA; J: TRBJ2-2; length: 15; D: TRBD1; DNA: TGTGCCAGCAGTTTGATGACAGGGGGCCACGGGGAGCTGTTTTTT; CDR3: CASSLMTGGHGELFF
V: TRBV4-3; size: NA; J: TRBJ2-7; length: 16; D: TRBD2; DNA: TGCGCCAGCAGCCTCCACCCCGGGGGGACCTTCTACGAGCAGTACTTC; CDR3: CASSLHPGGTFYEQYF
V: TRBV30; size: NA; J: TRBJ2-2; length: 14; D: TRBD1; DNA: TGTGCCTGGATTTACACAGGGGGCGCCGGGGAGCTGTTTTTT; CDR3: CAWIYTGGAGELFF
V: TRBV7-9; size: NA; J: TRBJ1-5; length: 16; D: NA; DNA: TGTGCCAGCAGTTCCAGCCGAAGGGGTCGAAATCAGCCCCAGCATTTT; CDR3: CASSSSRRGRNQPQHF
V: TRBV25-1; size: NA; J: TRBJ2-1; length: 15; D: TRBD1; DNA: TGTGCCAGCAGTGCAACCGGGACAGGGATCGATGAGCAGTTCTTC; CDR3: CASSATGTGIDEQFF
V: TRBV29-1; size: few; J: TRBJ2-1; length: 12; D: NA; DNA: TGCAGCGCAACCGGGGACTACAATGAGCAGTTCTTC; CDR3: CSATGDYNEQFF
V: TRBV5-4; size: NA; J: TRBJ2-5; length: 14; D: NA; DNA: TGTGCCAGCAGCCTCAACGGGGTCCAAGAGACCCAGTACTTC; CDR3: CASSLNGVQETQYF
V: TRBV27; size: few; J: TRBJ2-3; length: 16; D: NA; DNA: TGTGCCACTACCGGGGGGACATCAACCCAGGGAGATACGCAGTATTTT; CDR3: CATTGGTSTQGDTQYF
V: TRBV27; size: NA; J: TRBJ1-2; length: 13; D: NA; DNA: TGTGCCAGCAGTTTTGGCAGGGAGTATGGCTACACCTTC; CDR3: CASSFGREYGYTF
V: TRBV30; size: NA; J: TRBJ1-1; length: 16; D: NA; DNA: TGTGCCTGGAATAGGAGGGGGGGACGGATGAACACTGAAGCTTTCTTT; CDR3: CAWNRRGGRMNTEAFF
V: TRBV5-1; size: NA; J: TRBJ2-1; length: 16; D: TRBD1; DNA: TGCGCCAGCAGCTTCAGACAGGGGGTACGATACAATGAGCAGTTCTTC; CDR3: CASSFRQGVRYNEQFF
V: TRBV9; size: few; J: TRBJ2-3; length: 13; D: NA; DNA: TGTGCCAGCAGCCCCGGGGGCACAGATACGCAGTATTTT; CDR3: CASSPGGTDTQYF
V: TRBV4-2; size: NA; J: TRBJ2-7; length: 16; D: TRBD2; DNA: TGTGCCAGCAGCCAAGATTTAAGCGGGGGGGGATACGAGCAGTACTTC; CDR3: CASSQDLSGGGYEQYF
V: TRBV30; size: NA; J: TRBJ1-1; length: 16; D: TRBD1; DNA: TGTGCCTGGAGTATGGATACGACAGGGCGGGACACTGAAGCTTTCTTT; CDR3: CAWSMDTTGRDTEAFF
V: TRBV6-1; size: few; J: TRBJ2-6; length: 15; D: NA; DNA: TGTGCCAGCAGCCAAGACAGCTCTGGGGCCAACGTCCTGACTTTC; CDR3: CASSQDSSGANVLTF
V: TRBV10-1; size: NA; J: TRBJ2-7; length: 14; D: TRBD1; DNA: TGCGCCAGCAGTGAGGGGACAGGGGGCTACGAGCAGTACTTC; CDR3: CASSEGTGGYEQYF
V: TRBV19; size: NA; J: TRBJ1-5; length: 15; D: NA; DNA: TGTGCCAGTAGTATAGATCGGCAGGGCGGGCAGCCCCAGCATTTT; CDR3: CASSIDRQGGQPQHF
V: TRBV7-8; size: NA; J: TRBJ2-7; length: 15; D: NA; DNA: TGTGCCAGCAGCCTAACACAGGGCTCCTTGAGGGAGCAGTACTTC; CDR3: CASSLTQGSLREQYF
V: TRBV27; size: NA; J: TRBJ2-2; length: 15; D: NA; DNA: TGTGCCAGCAGTTTATGGGGGACCAACACCGGGGAGCTGTTTTTT; CDR3: CASSLWGTNTGELFF
V: TRBV6-1; size: NA; J: TRBJ2-1; length: 15; D: NA; DNA: TGTGCCAGCAGTGAAAGACCAACGGCGGCCGGAGAGCAGTTCTTC; CDR3: CASSERPTAAGEQFF
V: TRBV29-1; size: NA; J: TRBJ1-5; length: 13; D: NA; DNA: TGCAGCGTTGAAGTGGATAGCAATCAGCCCCAGCATTTT; CDR3: CSVEVDSNQPQHF
V: TRBV29-1; size: NA; J: TRBJ2-7; length: 11; D: NA; DNA: TGCAGTTATGGGGACTCCTACGAGCAGTACTTC; CDR3: CSYGDSYEQYF
V: TRBV9; size: NA; J: TRBJ1-5; length: 13; D: NA; DNA: TGTGCCAGCAGCTCCCAGGGTAATCAGCCCCAGCATTTT; CDR3: CASSSQGNQPQHF
V: TRBV5-1; size: NA; J: TRBJ2-7; length: 14; D: TRBD2; DNA: TGCGCCAGCAGGTGGGGAGGGGAGGACTACGAGCAGTACTTC; CDR3: CASRWGGEDYEQYF
V: TRBV4-2; size: NA; J: TRBJ2-1; length: 14; D: TRBD2; DNA: TGTGCCAGCAGCCCCGGCGGGGGGCTCGATGAGCAGTTCTTC; CDR3: CASSPGGGLDEQFF
V: TRBV10-3; size: NA; J: TRBJ1-1; length: 15; D: TRBD1; DNA: TGTGCCATCAGTGAGCCAGGGGGAAAGCACACTGAAGCTTTCTTT; CDR3: CAISEPGGKHTEAFF
V: TRBV7-8; size: NA; J: TRBJ1-5; length: 14; D: NA; DNA: TGTGCCAGCAGCTCCGGACTTAGCAATCAGCCCCAGCATTTT; CDR3: CASSSGLSNQPQHF
V: TRBV11-2; size: NA; J: TRBJ2-7; length: 15; D: TRBD1; DNA: TGTGCCAGCAGCTTTGGGACAGGGGGGGCCTACGAGCAGTACTTC; CDR3: CASSFGTGGAYEQYF